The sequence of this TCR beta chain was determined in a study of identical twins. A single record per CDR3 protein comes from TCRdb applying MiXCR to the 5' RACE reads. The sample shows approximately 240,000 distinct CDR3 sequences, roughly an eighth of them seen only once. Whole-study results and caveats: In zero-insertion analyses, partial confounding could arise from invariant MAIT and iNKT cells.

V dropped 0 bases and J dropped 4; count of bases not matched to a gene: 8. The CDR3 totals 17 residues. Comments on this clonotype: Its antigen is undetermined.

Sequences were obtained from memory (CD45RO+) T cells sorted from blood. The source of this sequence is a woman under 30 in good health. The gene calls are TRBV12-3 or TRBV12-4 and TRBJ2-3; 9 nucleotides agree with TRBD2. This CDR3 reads CASSLAIAGGRPDTQYF. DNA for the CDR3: TGTGCCAGCAGTTTAGCGATCGCGGGGGGGCGCCCAGATACGCAGTATTTT.